Here is one TCR beta chain with its context. The sample belongs to a study of cytomegalovirus exposure and HLA in healthy donors. With 60 Vbeta and 13 Jbeta primers, the PCR was carried out. Here immunoSEQ multiplex PCR was the method, and the copy in TCRdb shows in-frame clones only, minus some. The repertoire holds approximately 44,000 clones, with over 70% as singletons. The CDR3 is made up of 14 amino acids. The V gene lost 3 bases and the J gene lost 5 bases, with 14 bases spanning the gap. In germline, CDR1 is SGDLS, CDR2 YYNGEE. The origin of this receptor is a man aged 45 to 65 in good health and CMV-seronegative. The V call is TRBV9, the J call TRBJ2-5, with D possibly being TRBD2 (5 bases). The sample consisted of PBMCs. The CDR3 spells CASSAGEWEETQYF. CDR3 DNA: TGTGCCAGCAGCGCTGGGGAGTGGGAGGAGACCCAGTACTTC.